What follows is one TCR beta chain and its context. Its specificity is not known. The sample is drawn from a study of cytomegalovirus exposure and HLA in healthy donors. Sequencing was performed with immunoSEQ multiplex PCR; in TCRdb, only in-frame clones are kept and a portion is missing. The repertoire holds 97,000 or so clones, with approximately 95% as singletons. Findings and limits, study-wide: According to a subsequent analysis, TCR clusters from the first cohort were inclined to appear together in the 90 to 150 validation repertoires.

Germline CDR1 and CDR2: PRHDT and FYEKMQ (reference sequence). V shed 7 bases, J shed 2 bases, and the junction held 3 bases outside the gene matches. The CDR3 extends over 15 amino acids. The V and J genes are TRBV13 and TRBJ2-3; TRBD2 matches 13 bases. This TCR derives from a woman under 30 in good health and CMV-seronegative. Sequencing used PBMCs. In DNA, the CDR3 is TGTGCCAGCAAGGGACTAGCGGGGTCCACAGATACGCAGTATTTT. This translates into CASKGLAGSTDTQYF.